The rows below give T cell receptor beta chains drawn from one sample of a study of T cell changes during pregnancy in multiple sclerosis. Libraries were prepared by immunoSEQ multiplex PCR; TCRdb keeps only in-frame clonotypes and omits some of them. The sample comprises approximately 45,000 clones, about 90% of which are singletons, and 0.37% rests with the top ten. Sequences were derived from CD4+ T cells from peripheral blood mononuclear cells, sampled in the second trimester of pregnancy. Source of these receptors: a female donor in good health, enrolled as a control in a pregnancy study. The CDR3 runs from the conserved cysteine through the conserved F or W.

TRBJ2-6	TRBV19	CASSTQTGAGANVLTF
TRBJ2-7	TRBV7-2	CASSLRAGGHGEQYF
TRBJ2-7	TRBV6-6	CASSYSRQALSYEQYF
TRBJ1-2	TRBV18	CASSPPGQSGYTF
TRBJ2-5	TRBV18	CASSRGQEETQYF
TRBJ2-5	TRBV11-2	CASSPREQETQYF
TRBJ1-3	TRBV6-5	CASSSSVSGNTIYF
TRBJ2-1	TRBV19	CASSSRASGGYNEQFF
TRBJ1-5	TRBV27	CASSGAPDRPQHF
TRBJ2-7	TRBV5-4	CASSLPGDSSSYEQYF
TRBJ2-7	TRBV7-6	CASSLEDRGHEQYF
TRBJ1-1	TRBV7-6	CASSRRTGETGTTEAFF
TRBJ2-2	TRBV5-1	CASSQGGSGTGELFF
TRBJ2-3	TRBV6-1	CATGGDGDTQYF
TRBJ1-1	TRBV11-3	CASSRGRESAFF
TRBJ1-1	TRBV18	CASSLDRGIPAEAFF
TRBJ2-7	TRBV6-1	CASNRGAEPWEQYF
TRBJ2-6	TRBV7-9	CASSPQEQVVRANVLTF
TRBJ1-2	TRBV6-5	CASSYRQGRYTF
TRBJ1-1	TRBV27	CASSLSGRGTEAFF
TRBJ2-7	TRBV5-4	CASSMQQGHHEQYF
TRBJ2-2	TRBV4-3	CASSQGWGKGELFF
TRBJ2-1	TRBV6-5	CASSLRDRFSEQFF
TRBJ2-3	TRBV5-4	CASCPPGGDTQYF
TRBJ2-1	TRBV7-2	CASSFSVNEQFF
TRBJ2-3	TRBV15	CATSGGGLGADTQYF
TRBJ1-2	TRBV4-3	CASSQDDRGDNYGYTF
TRBJ1-2	TRBV30	CAWSGTGGFGGYTF
TRBJ1-1	TRBV11-3	CASSFTQGNTEAFF
TRBJ2-7	TRBV2	CASSPIAARTLQYF
TRBJ1-3	TRBV27	CASSLSAAANGNTIYF
TRBJ2-2	TRBV5-1	CASSGGLGTNTGELFF
TRBJ1-1	TRBV4-2	CASSLTGQGNTEAFF
TRBJ2-1	TRBV25-1	CASRRRTSALSSYNEQFF
TRBJ2-3	TRBV7-6	CASSLYGLRRDTDTQYF
TRBJ2-1	TRBV7-9	CASSREQGVRDEQFF
TRBJ2-5	TRBV4-3	CASSLQLLETQYF